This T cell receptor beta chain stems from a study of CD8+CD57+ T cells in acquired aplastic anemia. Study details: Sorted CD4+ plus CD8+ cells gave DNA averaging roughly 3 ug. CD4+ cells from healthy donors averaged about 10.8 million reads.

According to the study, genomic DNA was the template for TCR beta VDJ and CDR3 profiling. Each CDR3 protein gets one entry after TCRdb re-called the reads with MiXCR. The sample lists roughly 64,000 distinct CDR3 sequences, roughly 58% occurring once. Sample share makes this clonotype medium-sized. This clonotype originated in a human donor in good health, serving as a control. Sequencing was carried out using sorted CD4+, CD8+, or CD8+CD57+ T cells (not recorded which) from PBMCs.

The CDR3 region has the DNA TGTGCCATCAGTGAGTGGTCTAGCGGGGGAAATGAGCAGTTCTTC. Encoded protein: CAISEWSSGGNEQFF. The V call is TRBV10-3, the J call TRBJ2-1; the match to TRBD2 covers 10 bases. Looked up from germline, CDR1 is ENHRY and CDR2 is SYGVKD. V lost 1 base and J lost 7; bases outside the gene matches: 4. CDR3 length: 15 residues.